Detailed here is one T cell receptor (beta chain). The clone's antigen remains unknown. Qualities for individual bases were not recorded, and no much larger clone is one base off. The germline V gene (reference sequence) yields SEHNR for CDR1 and FQNEAQ for CDR2. The germline V and J ends show losses of 5 bases and 5 bases respectively, and no gene match explains 6 bases of the junction. Counted from cysteine to phenylalanine, this CDR3 has 14 amino acids. The read is trimmed to its CDR3 DNA, 42 bases read in frame from base 1. The data were obtained in a study of T cell responses to AZD1222 COVID-19 vaccine (dated by TCRdb to 2020 to 2022). In the study overall: AZD1222 recipients whose second dose came at about 4 weeks and those whose second dose came at about 12 weeks were combined into one group, since spike-specific TCR depth and breadth did not differ between the two schedules. TCR sequencing covered fewer than 250 trial participants: about 210 given two doses of AZD1222 and approximately 26 given two doses of MenACWY control vaccine. Trial participants were enrolled by age into subgroups of 18-55, 56-69 and 70-plus years, and approximately 150, 30 and 60 TCR-sequenced participants, respectively, were included in these subgroups. Beyond this particular receptor, the publication reports: In the small 56-69-year group, the increase in depth fell short of significance, most likely because of low power. The vaccine-associated CD4 TCRs covered the entire spike protein, and the dominant responses fell in regions 160-218 and 743-854. Nearly half of unique spike-specific TCRs reportedly recognized epitopes outside regions mutated in the B.1.351 and B.1.1.7 variants. Conclusions about previously exposed vaccinees are limited, since just five to seven AZD1222 recipients were seropositive for SARS-CoV-2 at baseline. Because no day 14 peak-response samples were available, the repertoires could be characterized only after the peak T cell response. Participants were mostly white British, with more females than males. The authors suggested clonal diversity may have been underestimated. After two AZD1222 doses, spike-specific TCR breadth and depth were significantly higher than at day 0 and than in MenACWY recipients.

The CDR3 regions of human TCRbeta chains were subjected to immunosequencing. The original methods were these. TCRs in the repertoires were compared against a reference library of SARS-CoV-2-specific TCRs that had been generated with the MIRA antigen-specificity platform. Breadth was defined as the fraction of unique TCRs that were SARS-CoV-2-associated, and depth was defined as the fraction of total T cells that were SARS-CoV-2-associated. Using the MIRA data, each spike-specific TCR was assigned both to the spike region to which the TCR was reactive and to a CD4 or CD8 class. Log10-transformed breadth and depth values were compared by one-way ANOVA with Sidak's multiple comparisons tests. Imported from immuneACCESS, the table was reduced by TCRdb to in-frame sequences with V and J called. These copies leave out some clones; in studies compared against another copy, an unresolved V gene accounts for under half, and the cause of the remainder is not known. That table gives V, J and clone size, and the DNA gave D and trimming. In this sample the table shows about 110,000 clones, about 90% of which occur a single time. The top ten hold 4% to 5.5% of the sample.

The time point label of this sample denotes: baseline before first vaccination. Vaccinee samples were obtained from the UK trials COV001 and COV002, which included a single-blind randomized controlled phase 2/3 trial of AZD1222 (ChAdOx1 nCoV-19) in healthy adults. For TCRbeta chain sequencing, PBMC samples from trial participants were taken at day 0 and at day 28 after the second dose. The sequence was collected from an adult in good health. The rearrangement combines TRBV7-9 with TRBJ2-5, with 9 bases aligning to TRBD1. Sequences were derived from peripheral blood, sampled on day 0 of AZD1222 vaccination. The nucleotide sequence reads as follows: TGTGCCAGCAGCCTGGGACAGGGCGCGGAGACCCAGTACTTC. Its coded protein is CASSLGQGAETQYF.